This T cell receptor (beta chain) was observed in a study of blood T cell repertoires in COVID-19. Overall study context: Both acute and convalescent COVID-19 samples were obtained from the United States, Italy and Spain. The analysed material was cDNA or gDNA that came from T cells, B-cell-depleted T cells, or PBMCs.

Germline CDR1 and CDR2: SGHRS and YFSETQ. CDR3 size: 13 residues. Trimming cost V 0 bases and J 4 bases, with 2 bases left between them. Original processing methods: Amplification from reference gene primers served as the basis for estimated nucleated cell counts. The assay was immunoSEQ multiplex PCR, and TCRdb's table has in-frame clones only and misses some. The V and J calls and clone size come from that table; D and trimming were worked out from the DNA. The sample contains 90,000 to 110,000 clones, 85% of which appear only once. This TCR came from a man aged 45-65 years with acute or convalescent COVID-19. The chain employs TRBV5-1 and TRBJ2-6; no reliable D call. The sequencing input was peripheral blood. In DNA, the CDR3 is TGCGCCAGCAGCTTGGCGGGGGCCAACGTCCTGACTTTC. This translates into CASSLAGANVLTF.